The rows below give T cell receptor beta chains drawn from one sample of a study of blood T cells in healthy people across ages. TCRdb re-analysed the 5' RACE reads in MiXCR, keeping a single row per CDR3 protein. The sample records 1.5 million or so distinct CDR3 sequences, roughly two fifths being singletons. The source material was blood. These receptors were collected from a young woman in good health. Both conserved end residues are part of each CDR3. Fields, in order: V gene, clone size, D gene, J gene, CDR3 DNA, CDR3 protein. The D gene is left open where the match is weak. Clone size is shown for a subset of rows, as once, few, many or a class of expanded clone.

v_gene: TRBV20-1
abundance: few
d_gene: TRBD2
j_gene: TRBJ2-7
CDR3nt: TGCAGTGCAAGCGGGGGGGGTTACAATGAGCAGTACTTC
CDR3aa: CSASGGGYNEQYF

v_gene: TRBV4-3
abundance: few
d_gene: TRBD2
j_gene: TRBJ2-3
CDR3nt: TGCGCCAGCAGCCAAGAGACTAGCGGGGGGGCTCGCACGCAGTATTTT
CDR3aa: CASSQETSGGARTQYF

v_gene: TRBV19
abundance: NA
d_gene: TRBD2
j_gene: TRBJ2-7
CDR3nt: TGTGCCAGTAGCGCCGGGACTAGCGGGAGCGAGCAGTACTTC
CDR3aa: CASSAGTSGSEQYF

v_gene: TRBV4-3
abundance: few
d_gene: TRBD1
j_gene: TRBJ2-7
CDR3nt: TGCGCCAGCAGCCAAGAGAGACAGGGCTACGAGCAGTACTTC
CDR3aa: CASSQERQGYEQYF

v_gene: TRBV7-9
abundance: many
d_gene: NA
j_gene: TRBJ2-1
CDR3nt: TGTGCCAGCAGCTTACGAGGGGGGGCCCGCAATGAGCAGTTCTTC
CDR3aa: CASSLRGGARNEQFF

v_gene: TRBV20-1
abundance: few
d_gene: TRBD2
j_gene: TRBJ2-5
CDR3nt: TGCAGTGCTAGACGCGGGGGGGCTCGAGAGACCCAGTACTTC
CDR3aa: CSARRGGARETQYF

v_gene: TRBV28
abundance: NA
d_gene: NA
j_gene: TRBJ2-7
CDR3nt: TGTGCTTCGGGGCAGACCTACGAGCAGTACTTC
CDR3aa: CASGQTYEQYF

v_gene: TRBV9
abundance: NA
d_gene: NA
j_gene: TRBJ2-1
CDR3nt: TGTGCCAGCAGCGTAGATCCCCCAATAGTAGATGAGCAGTTCTTC
CDR3aa: CASSVDPPIVDEQFF

v_gene: TRBV18
abundance: NA
d_gene: NA
j_gene: TRBJ1-5
CDR3nt: TGTGCCAGCTCACCCATCCAGACCAATCAGCCCCAGCATTTT
CDR3aa: CASSPIQTNQPQHF

v_gene: TRBV7-9
abundance: few
d_gene: NA
j_gene: TRBJ1-2
CDR3nt: TGTGCCAGCAGCTTCACAGGGCTCAGCTATGGCTACACCTTC
CDR3aa: CASSFTGLSYGYTF

v_gene: TRBV29-1
abundance: few
d_gene: NA
j_gene: TRBJ2-3
CDR3nt: TGCAGCGTTGGGGTCCCGAAGGAGGTAGATACGCAGTATTTT
CDR3aa: CSVGVPKEVDTQYF

v_gene: TRBV7-2
abundance: few
d_gene: NA
j_gene: TRBJ2-3
CDR3nt: TGTGCCAGCAGCTTAGCGGCGGGACATCGCACAGATACGCAGTATTTT
CDR3aa: CASSLAAGHRTDTQYF

v_gene: TRBV6-6
abundance: few
d_gene: NA
j_gene: TRBJ2-5
CDR3nt: TGTGCCAGCAGTTACTCCCGCCTTACCCAAGAGACCCAGTACTTC
CDR3aa: CASSYSRLTQETQYF

v_gene: TRBV5-1
abundance: many
d_gene: NA
j_gene: TRBJ2-1
CDR3nt: TGCGCCAGCAGCTTGGGAGACAGATACAATGAGCAGTTCTTC
CDR3aa: CASSLGDRYNEQFF

v_gene: TRBV5-1
abundance: NA
d_gene: NA
j_gene: TRBJ2-1
CDR3nt: TGCGCCAGCAGCTTGGACCCCTCCCTTCTTAGCAATGAGCAGTTCTTC
CDR3aa: CASSLDPSLLSNEQFF

v_gene: TRBV7-2
abundance: few
d_gene: TRBD2
j_gene: TRBJ2-5
CDR3nt: TGTGCCAGCAGCTCGGTTAGCGGGATCGTAGAGACCCAGTACTTC
CDR3aa: CASSSVSGIVETQYF

v_gene: TRBV14
abundance: NA
d_gene: NA
j_gene: TRBJ2-1
CDR3nt: TGTGCCAGCAGCCAAGATGTAAACGGGTACAATGAGCAGTTCTTC
CDR3aa: CASSQDVNGYNEQFF

v_gene: TRBV28
abundance: NA
d_gene: TRBD2
j_gene: TRBJ2-7
CDR3nt: TGTGCCAGCAGACGACTAGCGGTTCCCTCCTACGAGCAGTACTTC
CDR3aa: CASRRLAVPSYEQYF

v_gene: TRBV9
abundance: NA
d_gene: NA
j_gene: TRBJ2-3
CDR3nt: TGTGCCAGCAGCCCGAGACTAGTTGCGGATACGCAGTATTTT
CDR3aa: CASSPRLVADTQYF

v_gene: TRBV7-3
abundance: many
d_gene: TRBD2
j_gene: TRBJ2-3
CDR3nt: TGTGCCAGCAGCTTATCGCGGACTAGCGGGCCTACAGATACGCAGTATTTT
CDR3aa: CASSLSRTSGPTDTQYF

v_gene: TRBV29-1
abundance: few
d_gene: TRBD2
j_gene: TRBJ2-7
CDR3nt: TGCAGCGTTGCGTTCGAGGGGCTAGCGGGGGGAGTCCAGTACTTC
CDR3aa: CSVAFEGLAGGVQYF

v_gene: TRBV27
abundance: NA
d_gene: NA
j_gene: TRBJ2-7
CDR3nt: TGTGCCAGCAGCGTCCTCCAGGGGCGATACGAGCAGTACTTC
CDR3aa: CASSVLQGRYEQYF

v_gene: TRBV11-2
abundance: NA
d_gene: TRBD1
j_gene: TRBJ2-5
CDR3nt: TGTGCCAGCAGCTTGAGTGGCAGGGGGCTTGAGACCCAGTACTTC
CDR3aa: CASSLSGRGLETQYF

v_gene: TRBV4-3
abundance: NA
d_gene: TRBD2
j_gene: TRBJ2-2
CDR3nt: TGCGCCAGCAGCCAAGATCCGGGAGGGGAGGTCGGGGAGCTGTTTTTT
CDR3aa: CASSQDPGGEVGELFF

v_gene: TRBV4-1
abundance: NA
d_gene: NA
j_gene: TRBJ2-1
CDR3nt: TGCGCCAGCAACCAATGGGGGAATGAGCAGTTCTTC
CDR3aa: CASNQWGNEQFF

v_gene: TRBV6-5
abundance: NA
d_gene: TRBD1
j_gene: TRBJ2-7
CDR3nt: TGTGCCAGCAGTTCCAGGGGGTCCCTTACCTACGAGCAGTACTTC
CDR3aa: CASSSRGSLTYEQYF

v_gene: TRBV11-2
abundance: few
d_gene: TRBD1
j_gene: TRBJ2-3
CDR3nt: TGTGCCAGCAGCTTCCAGGGGGCCGGCACAGATACGCAGTATTTT
CDR3aa: CASSFQGAGTDTQYF

v_gene: TRBV7-8
abundance: few
d_gene: NA
j_gene: TRBJ1-1
CDR3nt: TGTGCCAGCAGCTTAGGGGTTTGGGAAATGAACACTGAAGCTTTCTTT
CDR3aa: CASSLGVWEMNTEAFF

v_gene: TRBV4-3
abundance: NA
d_gene: NA
j_gene: TRBJ2-1
CDR3nt: TGCGCCAGCAGCCAAACTAGAATTTACAATGAGCAGTTCTTC
CDR3aa: CASSQTRIYNEQFF

v_gene: TRBV29-1
abundance: NA
d_gene: NA
j_gene: TRBJ1-5
CDR3nt: TGCAGCCCTTGGGGCAGGTTTAGCAATCAGCCCCAGCATTTT
CDR3aa: CSPWGRFSNQPQHF

v_gene: TRBV7-9
abundance: NA
d_gene: TRBD1
j_gene: TRBJ1-1
CDR3nt: TGTGCCAGCAGCGTCTTGGACAGGGGCACTGAAGCTTTCTTT
CDR3aa: CASSVLDRGTEAFF

v_gene: TRBV6-6
abundance: NA
d_gene: TRBD2
j_gene: TRBJ2-7
CDR3nt: TGTGCCAGCAGGGGGAAACGGGGGGACTACGAGCAGTACTTC
CDR3aa: CASRGKRGDYEQYF

v_gene: TRBV29-1
abundance: few
d_gene: NA
j_gene: TRBJ2-5
CDR3nt: TGCAGCGTTGAACTCAGGGAAATGGGCAATGAGCAGTACTTC
CDR3aa: CSVELREMGNEQYF

v_gene: TRBV4-3
abundance: few
d_gene: NA
j_gene: TRBJ2-5
CDR3nt: TGCGCCAGCAGCCAGAATTCAAGGTTTCCAGAGACCCAGTACTTC
CDR3aa: CASSQNSRFPETQYF

v_gene: TRBV6-5
abundance: few
d_gene: NA
j_gene: TRBJ2-7
CDR3nt: TGTGCCAGCAGAAGGGGCCCCCAGATGGGCCAGTACTTC
CDR3aa: CASRRGPQMGQYF

v_gene: TRBV5-1
abundance: NA
d_gene: NA
j_gene: TRBJ1-4
CDR3nt: TGCGCCAGCAGCTTTGCCGGGTCAGCTGAAAAACTGTTTTTT
CDR3aa: CASSFAGSAEKLFF

v_gene: TRBV12-3/TRBV12-4
abundance: NA
d_gene: NA
j_gene: TRBJ2-3
CDR3nt: TGTGCCAGCAGCCCTTTGTCCGGAGATACGCAGTATTTT
CDR3aa: CASSPLSGDTQYF

v_gene: TRBV6-5
abundance: NA
d_gene: NA
j_gene: TRBJ1-2
CDR3nt: TGTGCCAGCAGTACCTTCCGGTCGGGGCCTGGCTACACCTTC
CDR3aa: CASSTFRSGPGYTF

v_gene: TRBV7-9
abundance: NA
d_gene: NA
j_gene: TRBJ1-4
CDR3nt: TGTGCCAGCGGCTTAGCGGCAGGGACTAATGAAAAACTGTTTTTT
CDR3aa: CASGLAAGTNEKLFF

v_gene: TRBV20-1
abundance: few
d_gene: TRBD1
j_gene: TRBJ2-7
CDR3nt: TGCAGTGCCGAAGAGGGGGCCCTTCCCTACGAGCAGTACTTC
CDR3aa: CSAEEGALPYEQYF

v_gene: TRBV3-1
abundance: few
d_gene: NA
j_gene: TRBJ2-7
CDR3nt: TGTGCCAGCAGCCAAGACAGGGAGGACTACGAGCAGTACTTC
CDR3aa: CASSQDREDYEQYF

v_gene: TRBV6-5
abundance: NA
d_gene: TRBD1
j_gene: TRBJ2-7
CDR3nt: TGTGCCAGCAGTTACTCCCGGGACAGGGATCACGAGCAGTACTTC
CDR3aa: CASSYSRDRDHEQYF

v_gene: TRBV4-3
abundance: NA
d_gene: NA
j_gene: TRBJ1-2
CDR3nt: TGCGCCAGCAGCCAAGAGAGGGGGGACTATGGCTACACCTTC
CDR3aa: CASSQERGDYGYTF

v_gene: TRBV20-1
abundance: NA
d_gene: NA
j_gene: TRBJ1-1
CDR3nt: TGCAGTGCTAGAGATCCGGAGAACACTGAAGCTTTCTTT
CDR3aa: CSARDPENTEAFF

v_gene: TRBV29-1
abundance: few
d_gene: NA
j_gene: TRBJ1-1
CDR3nt: TGCAGCGTTGAAAGGCAGAACACTGAAGCTTTCTTT
CDR3aa: CSVERQNTEAFF

v_gene: TRBV4-3
abundance: NA
d_gene: NA
j_gene: TRBJ2-2
CDR3nt: TGCGCCAGCAGCCAAGCGCGGGCCTCCCACACCGGGGAGCTGTTTTTT
CDR3aa: CASSQARASHTGELFF

v_gene: TRBV7-2
abundance: NA
d_gene: TRBD2
j_gene: TRBJ2-1
CDR3nt: TGTGCCAGCAGCTTAGCGCCCCTAGCGGGAGATTATGAGCAGTTCTTC
CDR3aa: CASSLAPLAGDYEQFF

v_gene: TRBV4-1
abundance: NA
d_gene: TRBD1
j_gene: TRBJ1-2
CDR3nt: TGCGCCAGCAGCCAGAAGATCGTCAGCGCCACAGGGGACTATGGCTACACCTTC
CDR3aa: CASSQKIVSATGDYGYTF

v_gene: TRBV5-1
abundance: NA
d_gene: NA
j_gene: TRBJ2-7
CDR3nt: TGCGCCAGCAGCTTGGGTTCCATTTACGAGCAGTACTTC
CDR3aa: CASSLGSIYEQYF

v_gene: TRBV6-5
abundance: few
d_gene: NA
j_gene: TRBJ1-1
CDR3nt: TGTGCCAGCAGTTACTCACGGGCAGGGAACACTGAAGCTTTCTTT
CDR3aa: CASSYSRAGNTEAFF

v_gene: TRBV9
abundance: NA
d_gene: NA
j_gene: TRBJ2-1
CDR3nt: TGTGCCAGCAGTGTCGAAGGGCTGCTCGTTGGCTACAATGAGCAGTTCTTC
CDR3aa: CASSVEGLLVGYNEQFF

v_gene: TRBV12-3/TRBV12-4
abundance: many
d_gene: NA
j_gene: TRBJ2-1
CDR3nt: TGTGCCAGCAGCCCTACCCACCAATTACCGCTTACGGGGTTAAGGGGTGAGCAGTTCTTC
CDR3aa: CASSPTHQLPLTGLRGEQFF